Each of the 26 T cell receptor beta chains below was sequenced from the same sample in a study of T cells in Graves' hyperthyroidism and ophthalmopathy. Regions amplified from RNA transcripts were the TCR beta CDR3 regions. The TCR CDR3 was amplified in a first-round RT-PCR using the HTBI primer set. TCRdb ran MiXCR on the multiplex PCR reads and lists one entry per CDR3 protein. The sample carries 500,000 to 650,000 distinct CDR3 sequences, roughly 17% recorded once. Specimen: blood. Every receptor here comes from a woman younger than 35 with Graves' ophthalmopathy.

The CDR3 nucleotides are TGCGCCAGCAGCCAAGATCTTGCGGGCCTTATCACAGATACGCAGTATTTT. This sequence encodes CASSQDLAGLITDTQYF. The rearrangement links TRBV4-1 to TRBJ2-3, with TRBD2 as a possible D gene (5 bases). The germline V gene has CDR1 MGHRA and CDR2 YSYEKL. This CDR3 has 17 amino acids. V dropped 0 bases and J dropped 2 bases, with 15 bases sitting between them.

The sample holds many counts of this clonotype. The CDR3 DNA sequence: TGTGCCAGTAGTAACGGTAAAGGATCCTACGAGCAGTACTTC. Its translation: CASSNGKGSYEQYF. The gene calls are TRBV19 and TRBJ2-7, with no clear D. The CDR3 consists of 14 residues. V was trimmed by 4 bases and J by 1 base, leaving 11 bases between them. Per germline, CDR1 LNHDA and CDR2 SQIVND (reference sequence).

This clonotype has ten or more counts. The chain recombines TRBV12-3 or TRBV12-4 with TRBJ1-5; possible D gene TRBD1, 5 bases. The V end lost 3 bases, the J end lost 6 bases, and 9 bases lay between the germline ends. This CDR3 has 13 amino acids. Here the CDR3 DNA reads TGTGCCAGCAGTTTTCCAGGGCTTCAGCCCCAGCATTTT. Translated: CASSFPGLQPQHF.

This sequence joins TRBV20-1 and TRBJ2-1; 8 bases are a match to TRBD2. The CDR3 spans 13 residues. After removal of 6 bases from V and 8 bases from J, the junction contained 9 bases not matched to a gene. Germline V gene sequence: CDR1 DFQATT, CDR2 SNEGSKA (reference sequence). CDR3 sequence reads: CSAMSGRGYEQFF. In DNA form, the CDR3 reads TGCAGTGCCATGAGCGGGAGAGGGTATGAGCAGTTCTTC.

This clonotype has a handful of counts. The rearrangement links TRBV15 to TRBJ1-5; 7 bases match TRBD1. The trim removed 3 bases at V and 0 bases at J, leaving 2 bases unmatched. Germline CDR1 is LNHNV and CDR2 is YYDKDF (reference sequence). This CDR3 has 15 amino acids. The CDR3 DNA reads as TGTGCCACCAGCAGTGGGACAGATAGCAATCAGCCCCAGCATTTT. Residues: CATSSGTDSNQPQHF.

This clonotype was seen many times. This chain joins TRBV19 and TRBJ1-5; D ambiguous. Germline CDR1 is LNHDA and CDR2 is SQIVND (reference sequence). The V gene lost 4 bases and the J gene lost 3 bases, with 7 bases spanning the gap. CDR3 length: 13 residues. The CDR3 protein is CASSTVVNQPQHF. DNA of the CDR3: TGTGCCAGTAGTACAGTAGTCAATCAGCCCCAGCATTTT.

The V gene is TRBV4-1, the J gene TRBJ1-2; perhaps TRBD1 as D (5 bases). Germline-derived CDR1 and CDR2 are MGHRA and YSYEKL. CDR3 length: 15 amino acids. Deletions cut 0 bases from V and 0 bases from J, with 8 bases between. The CDR3 reads CASSQEWGPNYGYTF. The DNA for the CDR3 is TGCGCCAGCAGCCAAGAGTGGGGCCCTAACTATGGCTACACCTTC.

This clonotype came up many times. The chain combines TRBV12-3 or TRBV12-4 with TRBJ2-2, with D perhaps TRBD1 (5 bases). With 7 bases removed from V and 6 bases from J, the gap between germline ends came to 18 bases. The CDR3 is 15 amino acids. In nucleotides, the CDR3 is TGTGCCAGCAACGATAGGGGCACCTGGGCCGGGGAGCTGTTTTTT. Encoded protein: CASNDRGTWAGELFF.

This clonotype was picked up many times. The chain is built from TRBV7-8 and TRBJ2-7; 8 nucleotides align to TRBD2. Germline V gives CDR1 SGHVS, CDR2 FQNEAQ. The CDR3 contains 15 residues. The V gene end was trimmed by 1 base and the J gene end by 7 bases; junction bases not matched to a gene: 9. The DNA for the CDR3 is TGTGCCAGCAGCTTAGGGACTAGCCCCGTGAGGGAGCAGTACTTC. The encoded protein is CASSLGTSPVREQYF.

This clonotype has at least ten counts. CDR3 loop: CASSHGQGREHQHF. CDR3 in DNA: TGTGCCAGCAGCCACGGACAGGGGAGGGAACACCAGCATTTT. V usage is TRBV3-1 and J usage is TRBJ1-5, with TRBD1 matching over 9 bases. Germline V gives CDR1 LGHDT, CDR2 YNNKEL (reference sequence). Unmatched junction bases numbered 9, after V lost 3 bases and J lost 12 bases. The CDR3 sequence is 14 residues long. Drawing the rest from reference TRBV3-1 and TRBJ1-5, the complete variable domain is DTAVSQTPKYLVTQMGNDKSIKCEQNLGHDTMYWYKQDSKKFLKIMFSYNNKELIINETVPNRFSPKSPDKAHLNLHINSLELGDSAVYFCASSHGQGREHQHFGDGTRLSIL.

This clonotype showed up many times. The V call is TRBV2, the J call TRBJ1-5; 7 bases are a match to TRBD1. The CDR3 consists of 14 residues. The V gene's germline CDR1 is SNHLY and CDR2 FYNNEI. Trimming took 6 bases from V and 3 from J; bases not matched to a gene: 5. The CDR3 nucleotides read TGTGCCAGCAGGGACAGGCGGGACAATCAGCCCCAGCATTTT. It translates to CASRDRRDNQPQHF. Looking up the rest from reference TRBV2 and TRBJ1-5 gives the full variable domain: EPEVTQTPSHQVTQMGQEVILRCVPISNHLYFYWYRQILGQKVEFLVSFYNNEISEKSEIFDDQFSVERPDGSNFTLKIRSTKLEDSAMYFCASRDRRDNQPQHFGDGTRLSIL.

This clonotype has a count of ten or more. V and J are TRBV28 and TRBJ2-7, with 7 bases fitting TRBD1. Germline V gene sequence: CDR1 MDHEN, CDR2 SYDVKM. V shed 3 bases, J shed 7 bases, and the junction held 15 bases outside the gene matches. This CDR3 comprises 16 residues. The CDR3, as DNA: TGTGCCAGCAGTTTCACTCTCCGCGACAGGGCTGGGGAGCAGTACTTC. Translation: CASSFTLRDRAGEQYF.

This chain uses TRBV2 with TRBJ1-1; D remains ambiguous. CDR1 is SNHLY and CDR2 is FYNNEI in the germline V gene. The V gene lost 8 bases and the J gene lost 5 bases, with 12 bases spanning the gap. The CDR3 spans 12 residues. CDR3 sequence reads: CASSPERTEAFF. The CDR3 region has the DNA TGTGCCAGCTCCCCCGAGAGGACTGAAGCTTTCTTT.

The rearrangement joins TRBV19 to TRBJ1-1; 8 bases fit TRBD1. With 4 bases clipped from V and 4 bases from J, the junction kept 5 bases outside the gene matches. The CDR3 runs 14 residues. The germline gives CDR1 LNHDA, CDR2 SQIVND (reference sequence). CDR3 sequence reads: CASSTDRASTEAFF. CDR3 in DNA: TGTGCCAGTAGTACGGACAGGGCGAGCACTGAAGCTTTCTTT. Supplemented by reference TRBV19 and TRBJ1-1, the full variable domain reads DGGITQSPKYLFRKEGQNVTLSCEQNLNHDAMYWYRQDPGQGLRLIYYSQIVNDFQKGDIAEGYSVSREKKESFPLTVTSAQKNPTAFYLCASSTDRASTEAFFGQGTRLTVV.

Only a few counts were recorded for this clonotype. The genes are TRBV29-1 and TRBJ1-6; no clear D. Trimming removed 1 base at V and 6 bases at J, with 7 bases between. This CDR3 has 13 residues. Germline V gene lookup returns CDR1 SQVTM and CDR2 ANQGSEA. The CDR3: CSVEVGFNSPLHF. CDR3 DNA: TGCAGCGTTGAAGTTGGGTTTAATTCACCCCTCCACTTT.

This clonotype was seen ten or more times. The rearrangement joins TRBV28 to TRBJ1-4; unclear D gene. There are 16 residues in the CDR3. Trimming left V 3 bases short and J 2 bases short, with 13 bases between. The germline gives CDR1 MDHEN, CDR2 SYDVKM. The CDR3 nucleotides read TGTGCCAGCAGTTTTGAAGGATACGCGACTAATGAAAAACTGTTTTTT. This sequence encodes CASSFEGYATNEKLFF.

This clonotype has only a few counts. The rearrangement joins TRBV29-1 to TRBJ1-1, with 7 bases aligning to TRBD1. This CDR3 is built from 12 residues. Germline V gives CDR1 SQVTM, CDR2 ANQGSEA. Unmatched junction bases numbered 11, after V lost 6 bases and J lost 10 bases. CDR3 loop: CSVDLRGLGAFF. The CDR3, as DNA: TGCAGCGTGGACCTCAGGGGGTTGGGAGCTTTCTTT.

This clonotype was counted at least ten times. V usage is TRBV30 and J usage is TRBJ1-5; 7 bases line up with TRBD1. This CDR3 is built from 14 residues. V was pared by 5 bases and J by 3 bases, with 7 bases of the junction left unmatched. The germline V gene has CDR1 GTSNPN and CDR2 SVGIG (reference sequence). CDR3 nucleotides: TGTGCCTGGGGGGGACAGCGACCCAATCAGCCCCAGCATTTT. Translation: CAWGGQRPNQPQHF.

The chain links TRBV25-1 to TRBJ1-5; 8 nucleotides align to TRBD1. Trimming removed 7 bases from V and 6 bases from J; junction bases left unmatched: 8. The germline V gene encodes CDR1 MGHDK and CDR2 SYGVNS. The CDR3 consists of 14 residues. CDR3 sequence: CASKGQGDGQPQHF. DNA of the CDR3: TGTGCCAGCAAAGGACAGGGTGACGGTCAGCCCCAGCATTTT.

At least ten counts were recorded for this clonotype. This chain joins TRBV3-1 and TRBJ1-2, with D tentatively TRBD1 (5 bases). Looked up from germline, CDR1 is LGHDT and CDR2 is YNNKEL (reference sequence). CDR3 length equals 12 residues. V lost 2 bases and J 8 bases, leaving 9 bases between the germline ends. The CDR3 DNA reads TGTGCCAGCAGCCAAAGAGGGGTGGGCTACACCTTC. This sequence encodes CASSQRGVGYTF.

CDR3 in DNA: TGTGCCAGCAGACACGGGACATTTAATGAAAAACTGTTTTTT. This encodes CASRHGTFNEKLFF. The V and J genes are TRBV28 and TRBJ1-4; TRBD1 is a possible D gene (6 bases). V lost 6 bases, J lost 4 bases, and 12 bases lay in between. This CDR3 comprises 14 residues. CDR1 is MDHEN and CDR2 is SYDVKM in the germline V gene.

The V gene is TRBV27, the J gene TRBJ1-2; a possible D gene is TRBD1 (5 bases). The germline V gene encodes CDR1 MNHEY and CDR2 SMNVEV (reference sequence). The CDR3 spans 14 residues. Trimming removed 3 bases from V and 2 bases from J, with 10 bases in between. The CDR3 loop is CASSFRDENYGYTF. DNA of the CDR3: TGTGCCAGCAGTTTTCGGGACGAGAACTATGGCTACACCTTC.

The V call is TRBV12-3 or TRBV12-4, the J call TRBJ2-1, with TRBD1 matching over 8 bases. There are 16 residues in the CDR3. V was clipped by 5 bases and J by 1 base; unmatched bases: 7. For the CDR3, the DNA is TGTGCCAGCAGTACAGGACAGGGAAGGTCCTACAATGAGCAGTTCTTC. Translation: CASSTGQGRSYNEQFF.

This clonotype was detected ten times or more. The rearrangement uses TRBV20-1 and TRBJ2-3, with 8 bases identical to TRBD1. Unmatched junction bases numbered 14, after V lost 6 bases and J lost 6 bases. Germline CDR1 reads DFQATT; CDR2 reads SNEGSKA (reference sequence). CDR3 length: 15 amino acids. DNA of the CDR3: TGCAGTGCCTCCGACAGGGGATCGGTTGCGGATACGCAGTATTTT. Translated: CSASDRGSVADTQYF.

V and J are TRBV4-1 and TRBJ1-5, with 7 bases fitting TRBD1. Germline CDR1 reads MGHRA; CDR2 reads YSYEKL. This CDR3 is 15 amino acids long. V was clipped by 5 bases and J by 7 bases; unmatched bases: 11. Here the CDR3 DNA reads TGCGCCAGCAGCATTCGACAGGGTCCCATACAGCCCCAGCATTTT. Translating gives CASSIRQGPIQPQHF.

In this sample, this clonotype turned up many times. This chain joins TRBV6-1 and TRBJ1-3; D call uncertain. CDR1 is MNHNS and CDR2 is SASEGT in the germline V gene. CDR3 length: 14 residues. The ends were cut back, 2 bases at V and 9 bases at J, with 14 bases in the middle. CDR3 protein: CASSESSPVGTIYF. DNA of the CDR3: TGTGCCAGCAGTGAATCTTCCCCGGTCGGCACCATATATTTT.